This TCR beta chain came from a study of PD-1 blockade in classical Hodgkin lymphoma. Study findings and constraints: Complete responders' baseline diversity resembled that of newly diagnosed patients.

Method: immunoSEQ multiplex PCR; TCRdb's copy keeps in-frame clones and lacks some. The data hold roughly 19,000 clones, with 75% to 85% observed a single time. The trim removed 2 bases at V and 13 bases at J, leaving 7 bases unmatched. This CDR3 spans 13 amino acids. Germline CDR1 reads MNHEY; CDR2 reads SVGAGI. In the case of this clone: As yet, its antigen is unknown.

Time point indicated: cycle 4 day 1 (C4D1), after less than 7 weeks of nivolumab. All patients experienced relapse after autologous stem cell transplantation, and brentuximab vedotin exposure was variable. This sequence joins TRBV6-5 and TRBJ2-4, with 8 nucleotides matching TRBD2. The sample in question was peripheral blood mononuclear cells (PBMCs), obtained before the fourth cycle of nivolumab. The TCR sequence derives from a human donor with classical Hodgkin lymphoma. The CDR3 loop reads CASSYREGGRQYF. The CDR3 nucleotides are TGTGCCAGCAGTTACCGGGAGGGGGGCCGGCAGTACTTC.